Given below is one TCR beta chain in context. This sample was included in a study of T cells in Graves' hyperthyroidism and ophthalmopathy. The ends were cut back, 5 bases at V and 7 bases at J, with 8 bases in the middle. The germline CDR1 and CDR2 sequences are SQVTM and ANQGSEA. CDR3 length: 11 amino acids. Researchers amplified the TCR beta CDR3 regions from RNA transcripts. HTBI primers drove first-round RT-PCR of the TCR CDR3. TCRdb fed the multiplex PCR reads into MiXCR, producing one record per CDR3 protein. Among around 530,000 distinct CDR3 sequences listed, 17% were seen once. This sequence originates from a woman younger than 35 with Graves' ophthalmopathy. The rearrangement joins TRBV29-1 to TRBJ1-4; D is ambiguous. Sequenced material: blood. CDR3: CSVLGGEKLFF. The CDR3 nucleotides are TGCAGCGTTCTTGGTGGTGAAAAACTGTTTTTT.